This entry concerns a single T cell receptor beta chain. Profiled with immunoSEQ multiplex PCR; TCRdb holds only in-frame clones, not every one. The sample has roughly 80,000 clones, roughly 82% seen once. This sample was taken from a study of T cell clones after liver transplantation. The CDR3 has 10 residues. The ends were cut back, 5 bases at V and 4 bases at J, with 5 bases in the middle. The germline V gene encodes CDR1 SQVTM and CDR2 ANQGSEA. The chain couples TRBV29-1 to TRBJ2-5; D gene unclear. This TCR was sampled from a human patient who received a liver transplant. Some of these T cells may belong to the graft donor. The sample consisted of CD4+ T cells from blood, taken 45 to 46 months after liver transplant. The CDR3 nucleotides read TGCAGCGTTAAGGTAGAGACCCAGTACTTC. Its translation is CSVKVETQYF.